These 30 T cell receptor beta chains originate from one sample sequenced in a study of spatial heterogeneity in lung cancer. Time point noted: sample taken at primary tumor resection. General study results and limits: Tracking of tumor mutation counts was seen in expanded intratumoral alpha and beta TCR counts.

From the 5' RACE reads, TCRdb called clonotypes with MiXCR, one entry per CDR3 protein. The sample includes roughly 28,000 distinct CDR3 sequences, more than 5.5% of them seen just once. Which antigens these TCRs recognize remains unknown. Source: lung tumor tissue, taken at surgery. The receptor set was obtained from a male donor with early-stage non-small cell lung cancer.

The chain has TRBV5-1 and TRBJ1-2, with D perhaps TRBD1 (6 bases). The germline gives CDR1 SGHRS, CDR2 YFSETQ. CDR3 length equals 14 residues. V was shortened by 0 bases and J by 4 bases, with 10 bases between the two germline ends. The CDR3 sequence: CASSLATGSYGYTF. For the CDR3, the DNA is TGCGCCAGCAGCTTGGCTACAGGGTCCTATGGCTACACCTTC.

This clonotype was seen ten or more times. The rearrangement uses TRBV5-1 and TRBJ1-4, with 9 bases that match TRBD1. This CDR3 spans 15 amino acids. From germline, CDR1 is SGHRS and CDR2 YFSETQ. The junction had 8 bases not matched to a gene; V was cut back by 4 bases and J by 7 bases. Here the CDR3 DNA reads TGCGCCAGCAGCCCGGGACAGGGATTCGGTGAAAAACTGTTTTTT. It is translated as CASSPGQGFGEKLFF.

The genes are TRBV20-1 and TRBJ2-5, with D maybe TRBD2 (6 bases). V lost 6 bases and J 2 bases, leaving 16 bases between the germline ends. CDR3 length: 14 residues. Germline V CDR1 and CDR2: DFQATT, SNEGSKA (reference sequence). CDR3 sequence (DNA): TGCAGTGCAGCCCGGCGGGGAAGGCAAGAGACCCAGTACTTC. Encoded protein: CSAARRGRQETQYF.

This clonotype occurred many times. This chain joins TRBV5-1 and TRBJ2-3; either TRBD1 or TRBD2 may fit D (6 bases each). V lost 4 bases, J lost 0 bases, and 12 bases lay in between. Germline loops: CDR1 SGHRS, CDR2 YFSETQ. The CDR3 runs to 15 residues. CDR3 bases: TGCGCCAGCAGCGCCCAGGGGACTAGCACAGATACGCAGTATTTT. This translates into CASSAQGTSTDTQYF.

This clonotype has ten or more counts. The V and J genes are TRBV7-6 and TRBJ2-3, with 11 nucleotides matching TRBD2. CDR3 length: 16 residues. Germline V gene lookup returns CDR1 SGHVS and CDR2 FNYEAQ. V lost 5 bases to trimming and J lost 5 bases; unmatched junction nucleotides: 9. CDR3 nucleotides: TGTGCCAGCAGCCCTGGGACTAGCGGTCGAGTAGATACGCAGTATTTT. Amino acid sequence: CASSPGTSGRVDTQYF.

The chain is built from TRBV20-1 and TRBJ2-2; D call uncertain. The CDR3 is 14 amino acids. V lost 0 bases to trimming and J lost 1 base, with 6 bases between them. Germline V lookup: CDR1 DFQATT, CDR2 SNEGSKA (reference sequence). The CDR3 sequence: CSARDLKNTGELFF. The CDR3 DNA is TGCAGTGCTAGAGATCTCAAGAACACCGGGGAGCTGTTTTTT.

Ten or more counts support this clonotype. The chain recombines TRBV20-1 with TRBJ1-5, with 9 bases identical to TRBD1. This CDR3 is built from 12 residues. Germline loops: CDR1 DFQATT, CDR2 SNEGSKA (reference sequence). V shed 5 bases and J 7 bases; nucleotides not matched to a gene: 3. The CDR3 loop reads CSAGQGSQPQHF. CDR3 bases: TGCAGTGCTGGACAGGGGAGCCAGCCCCAGCATTTT.

In its sample, this clonotype was seen many times. The V and J genes are TRBV29-1 and TRBJ1-1; 10 bases agree with TRBD1. The germline gives CDR1 SQVTM, CDR2 ANQGSEA. CDR3 length equals 16 residues. J was trimmed by 6 bases and V by 6 bases; bases with no gene match: 16. The CDR3: CSVNTPGQGLMAEAFF. Written as DNA, the CDR3 is TGCAGCGTAAACACACCGGGACAGGGGTTGATGGCTGAAGCTTTCTTT. The full variable domain, completed using reference TRBV29-1 and TRBJ1-1, is SAVISQKPSRDICQRGTSLTIQCQVDSQVTMMFWYRQQPGQSLTLIATANQGSEATYESGFVIDKFPISRPNLTFSTLTVSNMSPEDSSIYLCSVNTPGQGLMAEAFFGQGTRLTVV.

The chain couples TRBV6-1 to TRBJ2-7; 14 nucleotides line up with TRBD2. The ends lost 4 bases at V and 3 bases at J; junction bases unmatched: 2. Germline CDR1 reads MNHNS; CDR2 reads SASEGT. The CDR3 contains 15 residues. The chain's CDR3 is CASSGGTSGSYEQYF. The CDR3 bases are TGTGCCAGCAGTGGTGGGACTAGCGGGAGCTACGAGCAGTACTTC.

This clonotype was seen at least ten times. V and J are TRBV4-3 and TRBJ2-7; 11 bases fit TRBD1. J lost 3 bases, V lost 0 bases, and 7 bases had no gene match. Germline V gene sequence: CDR1 LGHNA, CDR2 YSLEER. This CDR3 is built from 17 residues. CDR3 sequence reads: CASSQEFAGTGGYEQYF. For the CDR3, the DNA is TGCGCCAGCAGCCAAGAATTCGCCGGGACAGGGGGCTACGAGCAGTACTTC.

This clonotype was observed a handful of times. The rearrangement joins TRBV6-1 to TRBJ1-5, with TRBD1 matching 7 bases. Germline V CDR1 and CDR2: MNHNS, SASEGT. The CDR3 length is 18 residues. Unmatched junction bases numbered 12, after V lost 4 bases and J lost 0 bases. In nucleotides, the CDR3 is TGTGCCAGCAGTGGCCTACAGGGGCGAACCTATAGCAATCAGCCCCAGCATTTT. The encoded protein is CASSGLQGRTYSNQPQHF.

This clonotype was observed at least ten times. This rearrangement joins TRBV7-2 to TRBJ2-1; 7 bases map to TRBD2. V dropped 3 bases and J dropped 8; count of bases not matched to a gene: 7. Germline V gives CDR1 SGHTA, CDR2 FQGNSA. This CDR3 comprises 14 residues. The CDR3 DNA follows: TGTGCCAGCAGCTTGGAAGCGGGGCTATATGAGCAGTTCTTC. Protein product: CASSLEAGLYEQFF. Drawing the rest from reference TRBV7-2 and TRBJ2-1, the complete variable domain is GAGVSQSPSNKVTEKGKDVELRCDPISGHTALYWYRQSLGQGLEFLIYFQGNSAPDKSGLPSDRFSAERTGGSVSTLTIQRTQQEDSAVYLCASSLEAGLYEQFFGPGTRLTVL.

This clonotype was counted between two and nine times. The chain carries TRBV29-1 and TRBJ2-1; D gene ambiguous. Germline V gives CDR1 SQVTM, CDR2 ANQGSEA. CDR3 length equals 13 residues. Trimming removed 7 bases from V and 0 bases from J, with 10 bases in between. The CDR3 nucleotides are TGCAGCGCCTCTAAGTCCTCCTACAATGAGCAGTTCTTC. This codes for CSASKSSYNEQFF.

This clonotype was counted ten times or more. The chain recombines TRBV6-1 with TRBJ1-6; TRBD1 is a possible D gene (5 bases). Per the germline V gene, CDR1 is MNHNS and CDR2 is SASEGT. This CDR3 contains 15 residues. Trimming removed 5 bases from V and 10 bases from J, with 18 bases in between. The CDR3 nucleotides are TGTGCCAGCAGTTTCACCGGGGCCGGCGGATCACCCCTCCACTTT. Its protein is CASSFTGAGGSPLHF.

The V gene is TRBV10-3, the J gene TRBJ2-1; D uncertain. V was shortened by 8 bases and J by 4 bases, with 9 bases between the two germline ends. The length of the CDR3 is 12 residues. Germline CDR1 reads ENHRY; CDR2 reads SYGVKD. CDR3 loop: CAIRTPYNEQFF. The DNA for the CDR3 is TGTGCCATCCGGACGCCGTACAATGAGCAGTTCTTC.

This clonotype has at least ten counts. The chain is built from TRBV7-6 and TRBJ2-5, with D perhaps matching TRBD1 (6 bases). The V gene's germline CDR1 is SGHVS and CDR2 FNYEAQ. Between the trimmed V and J ends, which lost 3 bases and 2 bases, there was a span of 7 bases. The CDR3 covers 13 residues. DNA of the CDR3: TGTGCCAGCAGCTTTACAGGGCAAGAGACCCAGTACTTC. It yields the protein CASSFTGQETQYF.

This clonotype was seen more than once but under ten times. The CDR3 region has the DNA TGTGCCAGCAACAGGGGGCAGCAGGGTACTGAAGCTTTCTTT. Translating gives CASNRGQQGTEAFF. This sequence joins TRBV6-6 and TRBJ1-1; 9 positions match TRBD1. Losses at the gene ends were 7 bases for V and 5 bases for J; bases not matched to a gene: 8. CDR1 and CDR2 (germline): MNHNY, SVGAGI (reference sequence). The CDR3 is 14 amino acids.

In its sample, this clonotype was seen a few times. V gene TRBV6-2 or TRBV6-3 combines with J gene TRBJ2-1, with TRBD2 matching 12 bases. The CDR3 consists of 15 residues. The germline V gene encodes CDR1 MNHEY and CDR2 SVGEGT. Unmatched junction bases numbered 10, after V lost 8 bases and J lost 8 bases. DNA of the CDR3: TGTGCCAGCGGCTCTAGCGGGGGGGCCGTTGATGAGCAGTTCTTC. This sequence encodes CASGSSGGAVDEQFF.

V is TRBV6-5 and J is TRBJ1-2; D not certain. Trimming removed 5 bases at V and 8 bases at J, with 18 bases between. This CDR3 has 14 amino acids. The germline gives CDR1 MNHEY, CDR2 SVGAGI. The DNA for the CDR3 is TGTGCCAGCAGTCTACTCGGGCCCCGAGGCGGCTACACCTTC. The encoded protein is CASSLLGPRGGYTF.

The gene calls are TRBV14 and TRBJ2-1; 8 bases match TRBD2. Germline loops: CDR1 SGHDN, CDR2 FVKESK. J was trimmed by 15 bases and V by 1 base; bases with no gene match: 8. This CDR3 spans 13 amino acids. CDR3 sequence reads: CASSQVRGGRPFF. The CDR3 coding sequence is TGTGCCAGCAGCCAAGTACGGGGCGGGAGGCCGTTCTTC.

This clonotype was detected many times. The genes are TRBV7-9 and TRBJ1-3; a weak D match, TRBD1 (6 bases). Per the germline V gene, CDR1 is SEHNR and CDR2 is FQNEAQ (reference sequence). This CDR3 is 14 amino acids long. Trimming removed 8 bases at V and 1 base at J, with 12 bases between. CDR3 sequence (DNA): TGTGCCAGCGGGGTACAGGGATCTGGAAACACCATATATTTT. Its protein product is CASGVQGSGNTIYF.

A few counts support this clonotype. The chain is built from TRBV28 and TRBJ1-2; a weak D match, TRBD1 (6 bases). Germline V gene lookup returns CDR1 MDHEN and CDR2 SYDVKM. This CDR3 comprises 12 residues. The germline V and J ends were trimmed by 10 bases and 8 bases, with 17 bases remaining between them. The CDR3 spells CATRRGAGGYTF. The CDR3 coding sequence is TGTGCCACCCGGCGGGGGGCGGGGGGCTACACCTTC.

The gene calls are TRBV5-1 and TRBJ2-5; the match to TRBD1 covers 11 bases. The CDR3 loop spans 16 amino acids. The germline gives CDR1 SGHRS, CDR2 YFSETQ. V lost 0 bases, J lost 4 bases, and 5 bases stayed unmatched. CDR3: CASSLAPDRGRETQYF. For the CDR3, the DNA is TGCGCCAGCAGCTTGGCGCCGGACAGGGGGCGAGAGACCCAGTACTTC.

This clonotype is labeled medium-sized. The chain joins TRBV20-1 to TRBJ1-4, with D hard to call. In germline, CDR1 is DFQATT, CDR2 SNEGSKA (reference sequence). CDR3 length: 13 amino acids. The germline V and J ends were trimmed by 7 bases and 3 bases, with 12 bases remaining between them. CDR3 DNA sequence: TGCAGTGTCAAAGAAGGTGCTAATGAAAAACTGTTTTTT. It specifies CSVKEGANEKLFF.

This clonotype was detected a few times. The chain uses TRBV20-1 and TRBJ2-3; TRBD2 is a possible D gene (6 bases). This CDR3 has 14 residues. Looked up from germline, CDR1 is DFQATT and CDR2 is SNEGSKA (reference sequence). Trimming took off 1 base at V and 5 bases at J, with 13 bases between the two ends. The CDR3 DNA follows: TGCAGTGCTAGAGCGGCTAGCGAGGTAGATACGCAGTATTTT. It specifies CSARAASEVDTQYF.

This clonotype was recorded a few times. The CDR3 loop is CASSLGQLPTGELFF. The CDR3 DNA follows: TGTGCCAGCAGCTTAGGGCAGCTTCCCACCGGGGAGCTGTTTTTT. This chain joins TRBV7-2 and TRBJ2-2; no firm D call. CDR1 is SGHTA and CDR2 is FQGNSA in the germline V gene. Trimming took off 1 base at V and 4 bases at J, with 10 bases between the two ends. The CDR3 has 15 amino acids.

A few counts support this clonotype. The rearrangement uses TRBV7-2 and TRBJ2-7; D gene ambiguous. In germline, CDR1 is SGHTA, CDR2 FQGNSA. The CDR3 contains 13 residues. The V gene lost 4 bases and the J gene lost 0 bases, with 7 bases spanning the gap. CDR3 nucleotides: TGTGCCAGCAGCTCGGGCCTCTCCTACGAGCAGTACTTC. This encodes CASSSGLSYEQYF.

This clonotype was picked up a small number of times. V and J are TRBV6-6 and TRBJ1-1; a possible D gene is TRBD1 (5 bases). Trimming left V 3 bases short and J 8 bases short, with 19 bases between. The CDR3 runs 15 residues. Germline V gene sequence: CDR1 MNHNY, CDR2 SVGAGI (reference sequence). DNA for the CDR3: TGTGCCAGCAGTTATTCTTGGACGGGGCCGGGGGAAGCTTTCTTT. Protein product: CASSYSWTGPGEAFF.

This clonotype was detected many times. This rearrangement joins TRBV12-3 or TRBV12-4 to TRBJ1-5; D unresolved. This CDR3 comprises 13 residues. V was shortened by 5 bases and J by 3 bases, with 8 bases between the two germline ends. CDR3 amino acids: CASSRDDNQPQHF. CDR3 DNA: TGTGCCAGCAGTCGGGATGACAATCAGCCCCAGCATTTT.

Ten or more counts support this clonotype. The chain uses TRBV20-1 and TRBJ2-2; D could derive from TRBD1 or TRBD2 (6 bases each). V lost 2 bases and J 6 bases, leaving 16 bases between the germline ends. Per the germline V gene, CDR1 is DFQATT and CDR2 is SNEGSKA (reference sequence). The CDR3 loop spans 15 amino acids. This CDR3 is CSARKAGHGAGELFF. The CDR3 nucleotides read TGCAGTGCTAGAAAGGCGGGACACGGGGCCGGGGAGCTGTTTTTT.